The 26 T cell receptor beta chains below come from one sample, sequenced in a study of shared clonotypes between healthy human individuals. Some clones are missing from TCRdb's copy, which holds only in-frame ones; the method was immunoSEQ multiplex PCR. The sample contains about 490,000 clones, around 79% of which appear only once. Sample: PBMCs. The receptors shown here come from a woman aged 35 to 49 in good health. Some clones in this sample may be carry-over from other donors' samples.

The CDR3 loop reads CASSVELAGVEQFF. CDR3 nucleotides: TGTGCCAGCAGTGTGGAGTTAGCGGGAGTTGAGCAGTTCTTC. V and J are TRBV2 and TRBJ2-1; 9 bases map to TRBD2. The CDR3 has 14 amino acids. CDR1 and CDR2 (germline): SNHLY, FYNNEI. V lost 4 bases to trimming and J lost 9 bases; unmatched junction nucleotides: 7.

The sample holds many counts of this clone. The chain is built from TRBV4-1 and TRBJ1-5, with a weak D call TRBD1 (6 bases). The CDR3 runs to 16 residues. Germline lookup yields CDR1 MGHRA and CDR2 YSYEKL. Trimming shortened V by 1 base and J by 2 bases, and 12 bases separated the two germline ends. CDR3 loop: CASSQATGSGNQPQHF. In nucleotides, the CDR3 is TGCGCCAGCAGCCAAGCCACAGGGAGTGGCAATCAGCCCCAGCATTTT.

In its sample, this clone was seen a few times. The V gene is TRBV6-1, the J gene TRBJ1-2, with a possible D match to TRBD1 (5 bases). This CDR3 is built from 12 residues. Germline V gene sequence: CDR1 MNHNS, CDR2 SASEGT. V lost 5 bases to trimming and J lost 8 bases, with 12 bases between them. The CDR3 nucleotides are TGTGCCAGCAGTCCAGGGACGCAAGGCTACACCTTC. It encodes CASSPGTQGYTF.

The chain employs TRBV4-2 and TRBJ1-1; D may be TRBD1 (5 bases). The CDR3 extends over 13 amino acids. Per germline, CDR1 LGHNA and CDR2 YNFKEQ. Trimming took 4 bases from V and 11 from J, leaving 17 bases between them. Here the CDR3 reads CASSLNRGLGAFF. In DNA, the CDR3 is TGTGCCAGCAGCCTTAACCGGGGACTTGGGGCTTTCTTT.

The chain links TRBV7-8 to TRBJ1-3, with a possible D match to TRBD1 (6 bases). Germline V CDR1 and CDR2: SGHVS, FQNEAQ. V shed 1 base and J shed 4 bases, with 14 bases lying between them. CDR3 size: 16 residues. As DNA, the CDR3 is TGTGCCAGCAGCTTAGGGGCCGGACAGTCCGGAAACACCATATATTTT. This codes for CASSLGAGQSGNTIYF. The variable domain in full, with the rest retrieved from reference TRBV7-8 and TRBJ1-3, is GAGVSQSPRYKVAKRGQDVALRCDPISGHVSLFWYQQALGQGPEFLTYFQNEAQLDKSGLPSDRFFAERPEGSVSTLKIQRTQQEDSAVYLCASSLGAGQSGNTIYFGEGSWLTVV.

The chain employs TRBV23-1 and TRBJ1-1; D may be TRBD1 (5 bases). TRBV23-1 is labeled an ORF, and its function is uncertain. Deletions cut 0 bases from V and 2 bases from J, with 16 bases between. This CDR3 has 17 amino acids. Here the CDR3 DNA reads TGCGCCAGCAGTCAATCGCCCCCTTGGGGGGGAAACACTGAAGCTTTCTTT. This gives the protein CASSQSPPWGGNTEAFF.

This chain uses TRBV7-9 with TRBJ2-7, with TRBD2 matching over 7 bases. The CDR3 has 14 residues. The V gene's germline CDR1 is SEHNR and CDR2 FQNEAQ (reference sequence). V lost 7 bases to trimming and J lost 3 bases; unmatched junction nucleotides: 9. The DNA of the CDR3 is TGTGCCAGCACTTGGCGGGAGAAATTCTACGAGCAGTACTTC. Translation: CASTWREKFYEQYF.

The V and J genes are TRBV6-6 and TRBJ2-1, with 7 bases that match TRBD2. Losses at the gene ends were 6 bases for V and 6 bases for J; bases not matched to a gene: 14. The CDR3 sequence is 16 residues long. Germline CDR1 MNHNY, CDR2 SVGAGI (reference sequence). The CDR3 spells CASSPWRGSFGNEQFF. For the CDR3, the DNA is TGTGCCAGCAGCCCTTGGCGCGGGAGTTTCGGCAATGAGCAGTTCTTC.

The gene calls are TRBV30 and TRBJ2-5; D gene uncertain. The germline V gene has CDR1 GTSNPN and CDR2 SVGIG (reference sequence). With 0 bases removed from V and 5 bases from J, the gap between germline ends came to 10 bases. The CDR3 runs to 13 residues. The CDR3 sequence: CAWSVEFRETQYF. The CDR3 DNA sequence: TGTGCCTGGAGTGTGGAGTTTAGGGAGACCCAGTACTTC.

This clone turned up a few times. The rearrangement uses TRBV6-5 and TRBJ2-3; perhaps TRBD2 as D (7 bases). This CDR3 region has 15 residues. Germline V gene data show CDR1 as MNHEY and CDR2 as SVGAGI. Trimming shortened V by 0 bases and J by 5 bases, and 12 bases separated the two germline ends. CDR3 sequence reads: CASSYSQGGGDTQYF. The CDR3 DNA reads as TGTGCCAGCAGTTACTCACAGGGAGGGGGAGATACGCAGTATTTT.

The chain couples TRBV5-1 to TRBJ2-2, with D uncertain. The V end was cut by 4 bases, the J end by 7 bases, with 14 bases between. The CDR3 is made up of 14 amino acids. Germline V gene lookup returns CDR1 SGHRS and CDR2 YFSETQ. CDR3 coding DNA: TGCGCCAGCAGCCCCAGTGGGGTACACGGGGAGCTGTTTTTT. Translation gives CASSPSGVHGELFF.

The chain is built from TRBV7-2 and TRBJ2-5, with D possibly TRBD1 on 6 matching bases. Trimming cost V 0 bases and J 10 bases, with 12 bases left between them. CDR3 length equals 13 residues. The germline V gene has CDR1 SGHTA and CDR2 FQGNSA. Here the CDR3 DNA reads TGTGCCAGCAGCTTAGCTCGAACAGGGAGCCAGTACTTC. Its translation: CASSLARTGSQYF.

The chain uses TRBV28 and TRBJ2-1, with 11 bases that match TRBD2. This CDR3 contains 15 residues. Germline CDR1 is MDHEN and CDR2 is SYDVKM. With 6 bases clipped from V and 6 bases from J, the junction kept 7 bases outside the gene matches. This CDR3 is CASSQLAGDGNEQFF. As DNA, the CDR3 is TGTGCCAGCAGCCAACTAGCGGGAGATGGCAATGAGCAGTTCTTC.

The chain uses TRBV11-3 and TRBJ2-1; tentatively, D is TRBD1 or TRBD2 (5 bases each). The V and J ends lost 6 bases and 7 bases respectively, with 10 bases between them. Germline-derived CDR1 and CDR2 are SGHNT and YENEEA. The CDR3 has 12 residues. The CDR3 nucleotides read TGTGCCAGCAGTATTGGGGGAAATGAGCAGTTCTTC. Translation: CASSIGGNEQFF.

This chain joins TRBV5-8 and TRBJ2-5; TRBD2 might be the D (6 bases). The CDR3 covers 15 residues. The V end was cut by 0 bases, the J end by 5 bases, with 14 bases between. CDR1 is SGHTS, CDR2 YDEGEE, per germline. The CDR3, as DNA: TGTGCCAGCAGCTTGGATTCCGGGGGAGTGGAGACCCAGTACTTC. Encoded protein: CASSLDSGGVETQYF. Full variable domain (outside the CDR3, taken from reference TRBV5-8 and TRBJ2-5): EAGVTQSPTHLIKTRGQQATLRCSPISGHTSVYWYQQALGLGLQFLLWYDEGEERNRGNFPPRFSGRQFPNYSSELNVNALELEDSALYLCASSLDSGGVETQYFGPGTRLLVL.

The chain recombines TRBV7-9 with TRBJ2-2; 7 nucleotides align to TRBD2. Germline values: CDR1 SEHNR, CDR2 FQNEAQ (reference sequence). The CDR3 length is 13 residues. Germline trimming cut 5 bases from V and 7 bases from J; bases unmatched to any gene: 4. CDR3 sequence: CASSLSGVGELFF. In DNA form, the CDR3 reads TGTGCCAGCAGCCTAAGCGGGGTCGGGGAGCTGTTTTTT.

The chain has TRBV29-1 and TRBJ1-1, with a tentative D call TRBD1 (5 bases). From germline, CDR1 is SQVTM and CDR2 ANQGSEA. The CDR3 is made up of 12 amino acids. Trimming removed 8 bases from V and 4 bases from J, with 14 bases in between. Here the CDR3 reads CSLKPGGTEAFF. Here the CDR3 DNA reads TGCAGCCTAAAGCCGGGGGGCACTGAAGCTTTCTTT.

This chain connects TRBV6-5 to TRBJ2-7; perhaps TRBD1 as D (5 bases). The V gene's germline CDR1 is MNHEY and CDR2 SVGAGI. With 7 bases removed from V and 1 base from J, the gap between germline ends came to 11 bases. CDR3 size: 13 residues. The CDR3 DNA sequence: TGTGCCAGCACCACAAGGGGTTCCTACGAGCAGTACTTC. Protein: CASTTRGSYEQYF.

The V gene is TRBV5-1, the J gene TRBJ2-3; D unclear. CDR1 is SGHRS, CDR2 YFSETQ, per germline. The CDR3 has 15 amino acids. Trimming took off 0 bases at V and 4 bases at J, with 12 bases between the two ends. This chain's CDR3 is CASSLGGLTADTQYF. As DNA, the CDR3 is TGCGCCAGCAGCTTGGGGGGATTAACGGCAGATACGCAGTATTTT.

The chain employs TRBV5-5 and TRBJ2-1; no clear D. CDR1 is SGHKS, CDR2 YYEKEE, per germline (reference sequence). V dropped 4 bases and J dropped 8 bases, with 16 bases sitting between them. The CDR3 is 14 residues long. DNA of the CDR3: TGTGCCAGCAGCCCCAGGACCCCACGGGATGAGCAGTTCTTC. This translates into CASSPRTPRDEQFF.

CDR3 amino acids: CASSQYLRDTQANYGYTF. The DNA of the CDR3 is TGCGCCAGCAGCCAGTACCTCCGGGACACCCAAGCTAACTATGGCTACACCTTC. This sequence joins TRBV4-3 and TRBJ1-2, with TRBD1 as a possible D gene (6 bases). Germline CDR1 LGHNA, CDR2 YSLEER. CDR3 size: 18 residues. V lost 3 bases, J lost 0 bases, and 20 bases lay in between.

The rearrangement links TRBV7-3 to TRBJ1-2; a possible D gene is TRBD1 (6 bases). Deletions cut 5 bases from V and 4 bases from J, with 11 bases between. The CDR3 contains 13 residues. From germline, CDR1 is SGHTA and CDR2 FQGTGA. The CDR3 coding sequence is TGTGCCAGCAGCAGGGGGGGACTCTATGGCTACACCTTC. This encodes CASSRGGLYGYTF.

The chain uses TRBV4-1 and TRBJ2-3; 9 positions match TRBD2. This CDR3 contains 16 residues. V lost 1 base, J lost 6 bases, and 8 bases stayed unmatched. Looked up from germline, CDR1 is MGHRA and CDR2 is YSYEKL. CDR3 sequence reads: CASSQVAGGLSDTQYF. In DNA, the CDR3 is TGCGCCAGCAGCCAAGTGGCGGGAGGGTTGTCGGATACGCAGTATTTT.

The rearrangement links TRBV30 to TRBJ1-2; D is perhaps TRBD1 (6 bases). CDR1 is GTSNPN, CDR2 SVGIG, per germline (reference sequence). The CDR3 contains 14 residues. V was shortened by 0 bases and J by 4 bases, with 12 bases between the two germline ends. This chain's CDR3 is CAWSVGGSGYGYTF. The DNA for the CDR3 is TGTGCCTGGAGTGTGGGGGGCTCGGGCTATGGCTACACCTTC.

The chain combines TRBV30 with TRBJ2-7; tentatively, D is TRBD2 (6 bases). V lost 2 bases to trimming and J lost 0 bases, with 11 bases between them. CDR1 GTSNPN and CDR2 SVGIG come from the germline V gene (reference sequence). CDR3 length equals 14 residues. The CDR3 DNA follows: TGTGCCTGGAGTCTCGGCGGGGTCTCCTACGAGCAGTACTTC. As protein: CAWSLGGVSYEQYF.

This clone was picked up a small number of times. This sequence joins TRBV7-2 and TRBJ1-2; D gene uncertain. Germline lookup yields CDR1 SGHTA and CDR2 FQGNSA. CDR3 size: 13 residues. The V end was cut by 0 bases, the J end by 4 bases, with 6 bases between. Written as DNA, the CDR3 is TGTGCCAGCAGCTTAGCGTCCGGCTATGGCTACACCTTC. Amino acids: CASSLASGYGYTF.